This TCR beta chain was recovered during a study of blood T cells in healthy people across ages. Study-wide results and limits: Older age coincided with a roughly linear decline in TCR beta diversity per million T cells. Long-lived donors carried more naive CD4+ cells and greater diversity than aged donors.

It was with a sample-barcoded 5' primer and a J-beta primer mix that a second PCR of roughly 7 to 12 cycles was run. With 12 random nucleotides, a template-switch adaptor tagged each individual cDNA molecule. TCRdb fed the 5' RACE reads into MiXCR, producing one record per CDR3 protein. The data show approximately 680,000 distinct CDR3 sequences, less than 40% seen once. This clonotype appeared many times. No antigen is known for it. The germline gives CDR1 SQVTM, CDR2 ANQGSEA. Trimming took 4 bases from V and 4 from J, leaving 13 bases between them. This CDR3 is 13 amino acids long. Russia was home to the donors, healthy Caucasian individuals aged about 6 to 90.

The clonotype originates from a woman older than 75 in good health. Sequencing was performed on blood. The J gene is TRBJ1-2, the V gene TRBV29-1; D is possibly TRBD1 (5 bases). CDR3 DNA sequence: TGCAGCGTTGGAGGCGGGGGGAGCTATGGCTACACCTTC. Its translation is CSVGGGGSYGYTF.